The rows below give T cell receptor beta chains drawn from one sample of a study of blood T cell repertoires in COVID-19. Here immunoSEQ multiplex PCR was the method, and the copy in TCRdb shows in-frame clones only, minus some. The repertoire holds 66,000 or so clones, with about 86% as singletons. Sequenced material: peripheral blood. The receptors derive from a man aged 45-60 years with active COVID-19. Both conserved end residues are part of each CDR3. The order of the fields is J gene, V gene, D gene, clone size, CDR3 DNA, CDR3 protein. The D gene is left open where the match is weak. Clone size is given for some rows only: seen once, a few or many times, or a class if the clone is expanded.

J gene: TRBJ2-1
V gene: TRBV4-1
D gene: NA
clone size: NA
CDR3 DNA: TGCGCCAGCAGCCAAGGACTGGTGACCTACAATGAGCAGTTCTTC
CDR3 protein: CASSQGLVTYNEQFF

J gene: TRBJ2-1
V gene: TRBV7-9
D gene: TRBD1
clone size: NA
CDR3 DNA: TGTGCCAGCACCAGGGACAGTTCCTACAATGAGCAGTTCTTC
CDR3 protein: CASTRDSSYNEQFF

J gene: TRBJ2-5
V gene: TRBV19
D gene: TRBD2
clone size: NA
CDR3 DNA: TGTGCCAGTAGTATTACTAGCGGGAGGCGGGAGACCCAGTACTTC
CDR3 protein: CASSITSGRRETQYF

J gene: TRBJ1-5
V gene: TRBV2
D gene: TRBD1
clone size: NA
CDR3 DNA: TGTGCCAGCAGTGGACAGGGTAGGAATCAGCCCCAGCATTTT
CDR3 protein: CASSGQGRNQPQHF

J gene: TRBJ1-4
V gene: TRBV6-6
D gene: NA
clone size: once
CDR3 DNA: TGTGCCAGCAGTACCCCCATCGAGGCCAAGCTTGAAAAACTGTTTTTT
CDR3 protein: CASSTPIEAKLEKLFF

J gene: TRBJ2-2
V gene: TRBV2
D gene: NA
clone size: NA
CDR3 DNA: TGTGCCAGCAGTGCAATCACCGGGGAGCTGTTTTTT
CDR3 protein: CASSAITGELFF

J gene: TRBJ2-5
V gene: TRBV6-1
D gene: TRBD2
clone size: NA
CDR3 DNA: TGTGCCAGCAGTGGACGTTTACTAGCGGGAGGACAGGGAGAGACCCAGTACTTC
CDR3 protein: CASSGRLLAGGQGETQYF

J gene: TRBJ2-1
V gene: TRBV5-4
D gene: TRBD1
clone size: NA
CDR3 DNA: TGTGCCAGCAGCCCCGGGACAGGGGATTACAATGAGCAGTTCTTC
CDR3 protein: CASSPGTGDYNEQFF

J gene: TRBJ2-4
V gene: TRBV6-1
D gene: TRBD1
clone size: NA
CDR3 DNA: TGTGCCAGCAGTGAATTCTCCGGGACAGGGGTTTTAGCCAAAAACATTCAGTACTTC
CDR3 protein: CASSEFSGTGVLAKNIQYF

J gene: TRBJ2-5
V gene: TRBV24-1
D gene: NA
clone size: NA
CDR3 DNA: TGTGCCACCAGTGATTTGGCGGGAGAGACCCAGTACTTC
CDR3 protein: CATSDLAGETQYF

J gene: TRBJ1-6
V gene: TRBV14
D gene: TRBD1
clone size: NA
CDR3 DNA: TGTGCCAGCAGCCAGGGGGGCCAGGGGGGATTGTATTCACCCCTCCACTTT
CDR3 protein: CASSQGGQGGLYSPLHF

J gene: TRBJ2-5
V gene: TRBV10-3
D gene: NA
clone size: NA
CDR3 DNA: TGTGCCATCAGTGAGAGGGGTGGAGAGACCCAGTACTTC
CDR3 protein: CAISERGGETQYF

J gene: TRBJ2-3
V gene: TRBV5-1
D gene: NA
clone size: NA
CDR3 DNA: TGCGCCAGCAGCTTGTTGCGAACTAGCACAGATACGCAGTATTTT
CDR3 protein: CASSLLRTSTDTQYF

J gene: TRBJ2-5
V gene: TRBV9
D gene: TRBD1
clone size: NA
CDR3 DNA: TGTGCCAGCAGCGCCGACAGGGGTTGGGAGACCCAGTACTTC
CDR3 protein: CASSADRGWETQYF

J gene: TRBJ2-2
V gene: TRBV18
D gene: NA
clone size: once
CDR3 DNA: TGTGCCAGCTCACCAGAGGCCGGGGGCACCGGGGAGCTGTTTTTT
CDR3 protein: CASSPEAGGTGELFF

J gene: TRBJ1-2
V gene: TRBV19
D gene: TRBD1
clone size: NA
CDR3 DNA: TGTGCCACACTGGACAGGGGGTTTCCTGCCTATGGCTACACCTTC
CDR3 protein: CATLDRGFPAYGYTF

J gene: TRBJ1-1
V gene: TRBV6-6
D gene: TRBD1
clone size: NA
CDR3 DNA: TGTGCCAGCAGTTTCCCATGGGACAGTCGAACTGAAGCTTTCTTT
CDR3 protein: CASSFPWDSRTEAFF

J gene: TRBJ2-2
V gene: TRBV24-1
D gene: TRBD1
clone size: NA
CDR3 DNA: TGTGCCACCAGTGATTTGGGGACAGGATACACCGGGGAGCTGTTTTTT
CDR3 protein: CATSDLGTGYTGELFF

J gene: TRBJ2-5
V gene: TRBV5-5
D gene: TRBD1
clone size: NA
CDR3 DNA: TGTGCCAGCAGCTTGGGGGGACAGCAAGAGACCCAGTACTTC
CDR3 protein: CASSLGGQQETQYF

J gene: TRBJ2-3
V gene: TRBV13
D gene: TRBD2
clone size: NA
CDR3 DNA: TGTGCCAGCAGCCTATGGACTAGCGGGGGGGATACGCAGTATTTT
CDR3 protein: CASSLWTSGGDTQYF

J gene: TRBJ2-5
V gene: TRBV30
D gene: NA
clone size: NA
CDR3 DNA: TGTGCCTGGAGCAAGGGGCCCGGGGAGACCCAGTACTTC
CDR3 protein: CAWSKGPGETQYF

J gene: TRBJ2-7
V gene: TRBV7-8
D gene: TRBD1
clone size: NA
CDR3 DNA: TGTGCCAGCAGCTTAGGGACAGGGCCCTCCTACGAGCAGTACTTC
CDR3 protein: CASSLGTGPSYEQYF

J gene: TRBJ1-3
V gene: TRBV7-3
D gene: NA
clone size: NA
CDR3 DNA: TGTGCCAGCAGCCGAGACGGGACTGGGGGAAACACCATATATTTT
CDR3 protein: CASSRDGTGGNTIYF

J gene: TRBJ2-1
V gene: TRBV7-9
D gene: NA
clone size: NA
CDR3 DNA: TGTGCCAGCAGGCATGACAGGAATGAGCAGTTCTTC
CDR3 protein: CASRHDRNEQFF

J gene: TRBJ1-4
V gene: TRBV19
D gene: NA
clone size: NA
CDR3 DNA: TGTGCCAGGCTTCGAAAAACTGTTTTT
CDR3 protein: CARLRKTVF

J gene: TRBJ1-1
V gene: TRBV29-1
D gene: TRBD1
clone size: NA
CDR3 DNA: TGCAGCGTTGAAGGGGACAGGGTCGCTGAAGCTTTCTTT
CDR3 protein: CSVEGDRVAEAFF

J gene: TRBJ1-2
V gene: TRBV6-5
D gene: TRBD1
clone size: NA
CDR3 DNA: TGTGCCAGCAGTCGACAGGGGAACTATGGCTACACCTTC
CDR3 protein: CASSRQGNYGYTF

J gene: TRBJ2-5
V gene: TRBV11-2
D gene: TRBD2
clone size: once
CDR3 DNA: TGTGCCAGCAGCTTAGGGGGGGGGCAAGAGACCCAGTACTTC
CDR3 protein: CASSLGGGQETQYF

J gene: TRBJ1-2
V gene: TRBV19
D gene: NA
clone size: NA
CDR3 DNA: TGTGCCAGTAGTATAGTGGGGGGGCGCGGTGGCTACACCTTC
CDR3 protein: CASSIVGGRGGYTF

J gene: TRBJ1-1
V gene: TRBV5-1
D gene: TRBD1
clone size: NA
CDR3 DNA: TGCGCCAGCAGCGAAACAGGGGGCGTCACTGAAGCTTTCTTT
CDR3 protein: CASSETGGVTEAFF

J gene: TRBJ2-4
V gene: TRBV5-4
D gene: NA
clone size: NA
CDR3 DNA: TGTGCCAGCAGCTCGGACAGAGACAAAAACATTCAGTACTTC
CDR3 protein: CASSSDRDKNIQYF

J gene: TRBJ2-3
V gene: TRBV5-4
D gene: TRBD2
clone size: once
CDR3 DNA: TGTGCCAGCAGCTTGGGGCAGCGGGGGGGCCCAGATACGCAGTATTTT
CDR3 protein: CASSLGQRGGPDTQYF

J gene: TRBJ1-1
V gene: TRBV12-3/TRBV12-4
D gene: NA
clone size: NA
CDR3 DNA: TGTGCCAGCAGTTTAGTGGCAGAAGCTTTCTTT
CDR3 protein: CASSLVAEAFF

J gene: TRBJ2-3
V gene: TRBV29-1
D gene: TRBD1
clone size: NA
CDR3 DNA: TGCAGCGTTCTCCTTACAGGGGATTTAGCAGATACGCAGTATTTT
CDR3 protein: CSVLLTGDLADTQYF

J gene: TRBJ1-2
V gene: TRBV2
D gene: TRBD1
clone size: NA
CDR3 DNA: TGTGCCAGCACTAACAGGGGTTTAGGGAACTATGGCTACACCTTC
CDR3 protein: CASTNRGLGNYGYTF

J gene: TRBJ2-7
V gene: TRBV18
D gene: TRBD2
clone size: NA
CDR3 DNA: TGTGCCAGCTCACCCATAGGGAGCGGGAGCACCTACGAGCAGTACTTC
CDR3 protein: CASSPIGSGSTYEQYF

J gene: TRBJ2-5
V gene: TRBV11-2
D gene: NA
clone size: once
CDR3 DNA: TGTGCCAGCACAATCTCGAGAGAAGAGACCCAGTACTTC
CDR3 protein: CASTISREETQYF

J gene: TRBJ2-1
V gene: TRBV6-5
D gene: TRBD2
clone size: once
CDR3 DNA: TGTGCCAGCACCCCGGGGGGGGCTAGCAATGAGCAGTTCTTC
CDR3 protein: CASTPGGASNEQFF

J gene: TRBJ1-2
V gene: TRBV27
D gene: NA
clone size: NA
CDR3 DNA: TGTGCCAGCAGTCCCCTAGGAGGTAGAACAAACTATGGCTACACCTTC
CDR3 protein: CASSPLGGRTNYGYTF

J gene: TRBJ2-4
V gene: TRBV13
D gene: NA
clone size: few
CDR3 DNA: TGTGCCAGCAGCACGACGCGGAACAACATTCAGTACTTC
CDR3 protein: CASSTTRNNIQYF

J gene: TRBJ1-1
V gene: TRBV6-4
D gene: TRBD1
clone size: NA
CDR3 DNA: TGTGCCAGCAGGGGACAGGGGACGAACACTGAAGCTTTCTTT
CDR3 protein: CASRGQGTNTEAFF

J gene: TRBJ2-7
V gene: TRBV5-1
D gene: TRBD1
clone size: NA
CDR3 DNA: TGCGCCAGCAGCGGACTGGGACAGGGCGGACACGAGCAGTACTTC
CDR3 protein: CASSGLGQGGHEQYF

J gene: TRBJ2-1
V gene: TRBV7-2
D gene: NA
clone size: NA
CDR3 DNA: TGTGCCAGCAGCCCCGAAGTGACTAGTACCCATGAGCAGTTCTTC
CDR3 protein: CASSPEVTSTHEQFF

J gene: TRBJ2-5
V gene: TRBV12-3/TRBV12-4
D gene: NA
clone size: NA
CDR3 DNA: TGTGCCAGCAGTTTTTACAGTCAAGAGACCCAGTACTTC
CDR3 protein: CASSFYSQETQYF

J gene: TRBJ2-2
V gene: TRBV6-1
D gene: NA
clone size: NA
CDR3 DNA: TGTGCCAGCAGTGAGGCTCTAGCGACCGGGGAGCTGTTTTTT
CDR3 protein: CASSEALATGELFF

J gene: TRBJ2-7
V gene: TRBV5-1
D gene: TRBD1
clone size: NA
CDR3 DNA: TGCGCCAGCAGCTTTACCGGGACAGGGTACAACGAGCAGTACTTC
CDR3 protein: CASSFTGTGYNEQYF

J gene: TRBJ2-1
V gene: TRBV3-1/TRBV3-2
D gene: NA
clone size: NA
CDR3 DNA: TGTGCCAGCAGCCAAGGGAGGGTGGCTATGTACAATGAGCAGTTCTTC
CDR3 protein: CASSQGRVAMYNEQFF

J gene: TRBJ2-5
V gene: TRBV5-4
D gene: TRBD2
clone size: NA
CDR3 DNA: TGTGCCAGCAGCTTGATATTAGCGGGGGCCCAAGAGACCCAGTACTTC
CDR3 protein: CASSLILAGAQETQYF

J gene: TRBJ1-2
V gene: TRBV5-5
D gene: NA
clone size: NA
CDR3 DNA: TGTGCCAGCAGCTTGGCTGGTGACACTAACTATGGCTACACCTTC
CDR3 protein: CASSLAGDTNYGYTF

J gene: TRBJ1-4
V gene: TRBV28
D gene: NA
clone size: few
CDR3 DNA: TGTGCCAGCAGTTTGGAGAATGAAAAACTGTTTTTT
CDR3 protein: CASSLENEKLFF

J gene: TRBJ1-6
V gene: TRBV3-1/TRBV3-2
D gene: NA
clone size: NA
CDR3 DNA: TGTGCCAGCAGCCAGGGCCCCTCACCCCTCCACTTT
CDR3 protein: CASSQGPSPLHF

J gene: TRBJ2-2
V gene: TRBV24-1
D gene: NA
clone size: NA
CDR3 DNA: TGTGCCACCAGTGATCGGACACCCACCGGGGAGCTGTTTTTT
CDR3 protein: CATSDRTPTGELFF

J gene: TRBJ2-3
V gene: TRBV30
D gene: TRBD2
clone size: NA
CDR3 DNA: TGTGCCTGGAGTAGCGGGAGGGCCGCAGATACGCAGTATTTT
CDR3 protein: CAWSSGRAADTQYF

J gene: TRBJ1-3
V gene: TRBV18
D gene: NA
clone size: NA
CDR3 DNA: TGTGCCAGCTCACCATCAGCAGGTCCCGGAAACACCATATATTTT
CDR3 protein: CASSPSAGPGNTIYF